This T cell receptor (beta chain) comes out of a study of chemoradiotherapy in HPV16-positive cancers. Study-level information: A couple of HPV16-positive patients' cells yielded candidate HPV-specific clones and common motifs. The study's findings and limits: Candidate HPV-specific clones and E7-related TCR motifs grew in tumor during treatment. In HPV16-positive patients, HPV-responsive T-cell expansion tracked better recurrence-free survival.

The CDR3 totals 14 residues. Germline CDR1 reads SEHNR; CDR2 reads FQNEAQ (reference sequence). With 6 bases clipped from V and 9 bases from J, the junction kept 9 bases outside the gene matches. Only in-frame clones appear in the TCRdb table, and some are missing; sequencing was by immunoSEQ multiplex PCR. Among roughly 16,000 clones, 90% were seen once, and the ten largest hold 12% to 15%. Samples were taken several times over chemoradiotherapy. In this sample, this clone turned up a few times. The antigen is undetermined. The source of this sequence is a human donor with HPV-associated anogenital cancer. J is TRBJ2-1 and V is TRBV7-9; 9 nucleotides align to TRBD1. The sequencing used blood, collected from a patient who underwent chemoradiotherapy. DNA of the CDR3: TGTGCCAGCAGAGCCGGGACAGGGTCTTTTGAGCAGTTCTTC. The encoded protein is CASRAGTGSFEQFF.